These 13 T cell receptor beta chains were sequenced from one sample in a study of control samples from healthy donors and cancer patients. The assay was immunoSEQ multiplex PCR, and TCRdb's table has in-frame clones only and misses some. This sample has approximately 84,000 clones, with roughly four fifths found just once. Material: blood. Receptor source: a woman aged 55-69 years in good health.

This chain links TRBV18 with TRBJ2-3; 7 nucleotides line up with TRBD2. Per germline, CDR1 KGHSH and CDR2 LQKENI. With 2 bases clipped from V and 2 bases from J, the junction kept 10 bases outside the gene matches. CDR3 length: 17 residues. CDR3 residues: CASSPSLGLGLTDTQYF. The CDR3 region has the DNA TGTGCCAGCTCACCAAGTCTTGGACTAGGGCTCACAGATACGCAGTATTTT.

This clone was picked up one time. The chain recombines TRBV5-6 with TRBJ2-5; 8 bases map to TRBD1. CDR1 and CDR2 from the germline V gene are SGHDT and YYEEEE. The CDR3 length is 14 residues. The V and J ends lost 4 bases and 7 bases, in that order; junction bases with no gene match: 9. The CDR3 nucleotides read TGTGCCAGCAGCACCGGACAGGGCAAAGGGACCCAGTACTTC. It is translated as CASSTGQGKGTQYF.

Note on this clone: A read error may produce the germline difference seen at one junction end. This sequence joins TRBV6-4 and TRBJ1-1; TRBD1 agrees at 12 bases. CDR3 size: 15 residues. The germline gives CDR1 MRHNA, CDR2 SNTAGT. The CDR3 spells CASSDGTGGNSEAFF. CDR3 nucleotides: TGTGCCAGCAGTGACGGGACAGGGGGCAACAGTGAAGCTTTCTTT.

The genes are TRBV27 and TRBJ2-5, with 10 nucleotides matching TRBD1. V was pared by 5 bases and J by 3 bases, with 6 bases of the junction left unmatched. Germline V CDR1 and CDR2: MNHEY, SMNVEV (reference sequence). This CDR3 region has 15 residues. Here the CDR3 reads CASSGVGTGEETQYF. The CDR3 DNA follows: TGTGCCAGCAGTGGGGTCGGGACAGGGGAAGAGACCCAGTACTTC.

The V call is TRBV10-1, the J call TRBJ1-1; D uncertain. The CDR3 contains 12 residues. Germline loops: CDR1 WNHNN, CDR2 SYGVQD (reference sequence). V was shortened by 3 bases and J by 11 bases, with 13 bases between the two germline ends. The CDR3 region is CASSEGQYGAFF. As DNA, the CDR3 is TGCGCCAGCAGTGAAGGGCAGTACGGCGCTTTCTTT.

The V gene is TRBV18, the J gene TRBJ2-7; unclear D gene. Germline V gives CDR1 KGHSH, CDR2 LQKENI. This CDR3 is 14 amino acids long. V shed 3 bases and J shed 2 bases, with 11 bases lying between them. The CDR3 reads CASSPLGNTYEQYF. The CDR3 DNA is TGTGCCAGCTCACCCCTAGGCAATACCTACGAGCAGTACTTC.

The chain carries TRBV7-2 and TRBJ2-3, with 8 bases lining up with TRBD2. The CDR3 has 16 residues. Germline V gene sequence: CDR1 SGHTA, CDR2 FQGNSA. With V trimmed by 4 bases and J by 0 bases, 6 bases remained unmatched. The CDR3 region is CASSSAGTRSTDTQYF. As DNA, the CDR3 is TGTGCCAGCAGCTCCGCCGGGACTAGAAGCACAGATACGCAGTATTTT. Using reference TRBV7-2 and TRBJ2-3 for the parts outside the CDR3, the full variable domain is GAGVSQSPSNKVTEKGKDVELRCDPISGHTALYWYRQSLGQGLEFLIYFQGNSAPDKSGLPSDRFSAERTGGSVSTLTIQRTQQEDSAVYLCASSSAGTRSTDTQYFGPGTRLTVL.

V gene TRBV20-1 combines with J gene TRBJ2-1; 9 bases map to TRBD2. This CDR3 region has 11 residues. V gave up 6 bases and J gave up 12 bases; unmatched junction bases: 6. CDR1 is DFQATT and CDR2 is SNEGSKA in the germline V gene (reference sequence). CDR3 DNA: TGCAGTGCCTCCCTGACTAGCGGGCAGTTCTTC. As protein: CSASLTSGQFF.

The gene calls are TRBV27 and TRBJ2-5; a weak D match, TRBD2 (6 bases). Germline V CDR1 and CDR2: MNHEY, SMNVEV (reference sequence). Trimming stripped 5 bases from V and 0 bases from J, with 16 bases between. The CDR3 covers 16 residues. The CDR3 spells CASSTGVAVYQETQYF. DNA of the CDR3: TGTGCCAGCAGTACCGGGGTAGCGGTGTACCAAGAGACCCAGTACTTC.

The V and J genes are TRBV6-5 and TRBJ1-1; the D is unclear. This CDR3 spans 16 amino acids. Germline lookup yields CDR1 MNHEY and CDR2 SVGAGI. V shed 4 bases and J shed 0 bases, with 15 bases lying between them. The DNA of the CDR3 is TGTGCCAGCAGTTCTACATCGGCCGTCTTGAACACTGAAGCTTTCTTT. It translates to CASSSTSAVLNTEAFF.

The chain has TRBV11-2 and TRBJ2-1; D unclear. Germline-derived CDR1 and CDR2 are SGHAT and FQNNGV. CDR3 size: 11 residues. The V gene lost 5 bases and the J gene lost 4 bases, with 3 bases spanning the gap. This chain's CDR3 is CASSAYNEQFF. CDR3 sequence (DNA): TGTGCCAGCAGCGCGTACAATGAGCAGTTCTTC.

This clone came up once. The V and J genes are TRBV3-1 (or the pseudogene TRBV3-2) and TRBJ2-5; TRBD2 might be the D (6 bases). The CDR3 has 16 residues. CDR1 is LGHDT and CDR2 is YNNKEL in the germline V gene (reference sequence). The V end was cut by 1 base, the J end by 2 bases, with 14 bases between. The CDR3 DNA reads as TGTGCCAGCAGCCAAGGACGACGAAGCGGGCAAGAGACCCAGTACTTC. Translating it yields CASSQGRRSGQETQYF.

This clone was seen once. V usage is TRBV7-2 and J usage is TRBJ1-1; 7 bases are shared with TRBD1. V dropped 5 bases and J dropped 5; count of bases not matched to a gene: 11. The CDR3 covers 15 residues. Germline CDR1 reads SGHTA; CDR2 reads FQGNSA. The CDR3 bases are TGTGCCAGCAGCATTAGACAGGGTAGGTGGACTGAAGCTTTCTTT. This gives the protein CASSIRQGRWTEAFF.